Following are 8 T cell receptor beta chains from one sample sequenced in a study of blood T cell repertoires in COVID-19. Assay used: immunoSEQ multiplex PCR; TCRdb lists only in-frame clones, some missing. The repertoire includes around 230,000 clones, roughly nine tenths of them detected once, and roughly 2.8% sits in the top ten. Sequences were obtained from PBMCs or T cells enriched from blood (not recorded which). All receptors come from a woman aged 25-40 years who had recovered from COVID-19.

The rearrangement uses TRBV7-9 and TRBJ2-7; TRBD1 matches at 12 bases. Germline V gene sequence: CDR1 SEHNR, CDR2 FQNEAQ (reference sequence). The junction had 4 bases not matched to a gene; V was cut back by 5 bases and J by 5 bases. CDR3 size: 14 residues. The CDR3 nucleotides are TGTGCCAGCAGCCGGGACAGGGGGCTGAACGAGCAGTACTTC. It specifies CASSRDRGLNEQYF.

The J gene is TRBJ1-2, the V gene TRBV19; no definite D call. This CDR3 is built from 16 residues. Germline V CDR1 and CDR2: LNHDA, SQIVND (reference sequence). V lost 4 bases and J lost 8, with 23 bases in between. The CDR3 loop reads CASSTGEGSITRGYTF. In DNA, the CDR3 is TGTGCCAGTAGTACCGGGGAGGGATCTATTACGAGGGGCTACACCTTC.

This clone occurred a few times. The chain carries TRBV6-5 and TRBJ2-6; D not certain. The CDR3 consists of 15 residues. Trimming removed 2 bases at V and 1 base at J, with 6 bases between. CDR1 and CDR2 from the germline V gene are MNHEY and SVGAGI. The CDR3 DNA reads as TGTGCCAGCAGTTACCTGGCATCTGGGGCCAACGTCCTGACTTTC. Its protein product is CASSYLASGANVLTF.

This chain connects TRBV19 to TRBJ1-1; 8 positions agree with TRBD1. Losses at the gene ends were 10 bases for V and 6 bases for J; bases not matched to a gene: 7. Germline V gives CDR1 LNHDA, CDR2 SQIVND (reference sequence). This CDR3 has 12 residues. The CDR3: CATRTGHSEAFF. The CDR3 DNA reads TGTGCCACCCGGACAGGGCACTCTGAAGCTTTCTTT.

V usage is TRBV6-5 and J usage is TRBJ1-2; 10 bases are shared with TRBD1. The germline gives CDR1 MNHEY, CDR2 SVGAGI. The CDR3 is 14 residues long. Unmatched junction bases numbered 11, after V lost 8 bases and J lost 8 bases. The CDR3 region is CASGPRQGANGYTF. The CDR3 coding sequence is TGTGCCAGCGGGCCTAGACAGGGGGCGAACGGCTACACCTTC.

The genes are TRBV10-1 and TRBJ2-7, with D perhaps matching TRBD2 (6 bases). Deletions cut 4 bases from V and 3 bases from J, with 7 bases between. The germline V gene encodes CDR1 WNHNN and CDR2 SYGVQD (reference sequence). This CDR3 comprises 12 residues. The CDR3 sequence is CASSGGDYEQYF. The CDR3 region has the DNA TGCGCCAGCAGTGGCGGGGACTACGAGCAGTACTTC.

This chain connects TRBV27 to TRBJ2-3, with D uncertain. Germline CDR1 reads MNHEY; CDR2 reads SMNVEV (reference sequence). The CDR3 is 14 amino acids. The V end was cut by 0 bases, the J end by 9 bases, with 13 bases between. In DNA form, the CDR3 reads TGTGCCAGCAGTTTATCTCTCCTAGTAGACACGCAGTATTTT. Protein: CASSLSLLVDTQYF.

CDR3 in amino acids: CASSPRLNQPQHF. The CDR3 region has the DNA TGTGCCAGCTCACCACGTCTAAATCAGCCCCAGCATTTT. V and J are TRBV18 and TRBJ1-5; D unclear. The CDR3 loop spans 13 amino acids. Trimming pared 1 base from V and 4 bases from J, leaving 5 bases between. CDR1 and CDR2 (germline): KGHSH, LQKENI.